This TCR beta chain was found in a study of early T cells in non-severe SARS-CoV-2 infection. Study details: Bulk RNA from unsorted whole blood was sequenced; chains were unpaired.

This clonotype occurred once. Trimming pared 5 bases from V and 14 bases from J, leaving 16 bases between. This CDR3 contains 13 residues. Germline V CDR1 and CDR2: SGHTA, FQGTGA. MiXCR was run by TCRdb on the 5' RACE reads, yielding one entry per CDR3 protein. The data contain over 80,000 distinct CDR3 sequences, roughly 12% of them singletons. The TCR comes from an adult who was a healthcare worker with PCR-confirmed SARS-CoV-2 infection or an uninfected control (not recorded which). The chain is built from TRBV7-3 and TRBJ1-6; D is unclear. This sample comprised whole blood, obtained at baseline. The DNA for the CDR3 is TGTGCCAGCAGCCATTCCCCGGGCAGGACCCTCCACTTT. This translates into CASSHSPGRTLHF.